One sample yielded the 28 T cell receptor beta chains listed below, sequenced in a study of T cell clonality in common variable immunodeficiency. Some clones are missing from TCRdb's copy, which holds only in-frame ones; the method was immunoSEQ multiplex PCR. The sample contains about 26,000 clones, none of them singletons. Findings and limits, study-wide: Reportedly, TCR beta sequences from common variable immunodeficiency showed fewer deletions and N-nucleotide insertions.

The antigens for these receptors are not known. Source material: peripheral blood mononuclear cells. The receptors originated from a human donor with common variable immunodeficiency.

Comments on this clone: The sequenced fragment ends 3 residues before the CDR3 boundary, so the rest is inferred from the germline J gene. The rearrangement links TRBV18 to TRBJ2-2; D gene unclear. Germline assignment: CDR1 KGHSH and CDR2 LQKENI. There are 13 residues in the CDR3. The V end lost 3 bases, the J end lost 8 bases, and 10 bases lay between the germline ends. The DNA read from the CDR3 is TGTGCCAGCTCACCCCAGGTTTCAGGGGAG. This codes for CASSPQVSGE. The entire CDR3 sequence reads CASSPQVSGELFF.

This clone was counted only a few times. Coverage ceases 3 residues before the CDR3 finishes, and the germline J gene fills in the end. This rearrangement joins TRBV7-9 to TRBJ1-3; weak D call: TRBD1 (6 bases). The germline V gene has CDR1 SEHNR and CDR2 FQNEAQ (reference sequence). V dropped 5 bases and J dropped 0 bases, with 11 bases sitting between them. CDR3 length equals 15 residues. CDR3 sequence: CASSRGQYSGNTIYF. The sequenced CDR3 bases are TGTGCCAGCAGCCGCGGACAGTACTCTGGAAACACC. The full variable domain, in which reference TRBV7-9 and TRBJ1-3 provide the parts outside the CDR3, is DTGVSQNPRHKITKRGQNVTFRCDPISEHNRLYWYRQTLGQGPEFLTYFQNEAQLEKSRLLSDRFSAERPKGSFSTLEIQRTEQGDSAMYLCASSRGQYSGNTIYFGEGSWLTVV.

This clone showed up many times. The read gets to within 3 residues of the CDR3 end, and the germline J gene fills in the rest. The V call is TRBV30, the J call TRBJ2-6; D unclear. The CDR3 contains 18 residues. In germline, CDR1 is GTSNPN, CDR2 SVGIG (reference sequence). V was clipped by 0 bases and J by 2 bases, with 17 bases between them. The CDR3 bases that were read are TGTGCCTGGAGTGTATATCCCCAGTTTATCGCTGGGGCCAACGTC. Its translation is CAWSVYPQFIAGANV. The full-length CDR3 reads as CAWSVYPQFIAGANVLTF.

Worth noting for this clone: Read data end 3 residues before the CDR3 end; the end is taken from the germline J gene. V is TRBV7-7 and J is TRBJ2-5; 10 bases map to TRBD1. The CDR3 covers 17 residues. With 0 bases clipped from V and 5 bases from J, the junction kept 9 bases outside the gene matches. Germline lookup yields CDR1 SSHAT and CDR2 FNYEAQ (reference sequence). CDR3: CASSLAPGTGVAETQYF. Incomplete CDR3 DNA: TGTGCCAGCAGCTTAGCTCCCGGGACAGGGGTCGCGGAGACC.

This clone was counted at least ten times. The read terminates 3 residues ahead of where the CDR3 ends, so the germline J gene completes it. The J gene is TRBJ2-1, the V gene TRBV18; 10 nucleotides align to TRBD2. Unmatched junction bases numbered 5, after V lost 6 bases and J lost 3 bases. CDR3 size: 15 residues. Germline V gene sequence: CDR1 KGHSH, CDR2 LQKENI. CDR3 residues: CASSRRTSGYNEQFF. Incomplete CDR3 DNA: TGTGCCAGCTCCCGAAGGACTAGCGGCTACAATGAG.

In its sample, this clone was seen a few times. The missing CDR3 end, 3 residues past where the read stops, is filled in from the germline J gene. V usage is TRBV2 and J usage is TRBJ2-5; 8 bases align to TRBD1. Trimming removed 5 bases from V and 5 bases from J; junction bases left unmatched: 4. This CDR3 region has 13 residues. Germline CDR1 SNHLY, CDR2 FYNNEI. The CDR3 loop reads CASSRQGRETQYF. The sequenced part of the CDR3 DNA is TGTGCCAGCAGTAGACAGGGGAGGGAGACC.

This clone has a handful of counts. The read is 3 residues too short to cover the CDR3 end, so that end is filled in from the germline J gene. This rearrangement joins TRBV18 to TRBJ2-7; 9 bases fit TRBD1. The CDR3 contains 12 residues. Trimming removed 6 bases from V and 5 bases from J; junction bases left unmatched: 2. Germline V lookup: CDR1 KGHSH, CDR2 LQKENI. CDR3 DNA, as far as it was read: TGTGCCAGCTCTGGACAGGGGAACGAG. It yields the protein CASSGQGNE. The whole CDR3 protein is CASSGQGNEQYF. The full variable domain, in which reference TRBV18 and TRBJ2-7 provide the parts outside the CDR3, is NAGVMQNPRHLVRRRGQEARLRCSPMKGHSHVYWYRQLPEEGLKFMVYLQKENIIDESGMPKERFSAEFPKEGPSILRIQQVVRGDSAAYFCASSGQGNEQYFGPGTRLTVT.

This clone was detected ten times or more. The CDR3 extends 3 residues past the end of the read, so its final part is completed from the germline J gene. V usage is TRBV20-1 and J usage is TRBJ2-4; 8 bases match TRBD2. CDR3 length equals 15 residues. The ends lost 1 base at V and 8 bases at J; junction bases unmatched: 10. Germline lookup yields CDR1 DFQATT and CDR2 SNEGSKA (reference sequence). Here the CDR3 reads CSARVTGTRRDIQYF. CDR3 bases read: TGCAGTGCTAGAGTGACCGGGACTAGGAGGGACATT.

This clone was observed a handful of times. The missing CDR3 end, 3 residues past where the read stops, is filled in from the germline J gene. The same CDR3 is also encoded by other DNA sequences in this sample. This chain joins TRBV7-3 and TRBJ2-6; no definite D call. The CDR3 has 14 residues. The germline CDR1 and CDR2 sequences are SGHTA and FQGTGA. Trimming shortened V by 5 bases and J by 4 bases, and 9 bases separated the two germline ends. The sequenced CDR3 bases are TGTGCCAGCAGCCCGACTTCGGGGGCCAACGTC. This sequence encodes CASSPTSGANV. The full CDR3 protein is CASSPTSGANVLTF.

As concerns this clone: The CDR3 end falls 3 residues outside the read, so it is completed with the germline J gene. This chain links TRBV19 with TRBJ2-1; possibly TRBD2 for D (5 bases). Trimming stripped 2 bases from V and 5 bases from J, with 10 bases between. In germline, CDR1 is LNHDA, CDR2 SQIVND (reference sequence). The CDR3 is 14 residues long. The covered CDR3 bases are TGTGCCAGTAGTATATCCCCCGGGGACAATGAG. This sequence encodes CASSISPGDNE. The complete CDR3 reads CASSISPGDNEQFF.

This clone was seen many times. The read is 3 residues too short to cover the CDR3 end, so that end is filled in from the germline J gene. This sequence joins TRBV19 and TRBJ2-1, with TRBD2 identical over 12 bases. Germline V gives CDR1 LNHDA, CDR2 SQIVND (reference sequence). V trimming: 3 bases; J trimming: 5 bases; junction bases outside the gene matches: 8. The CDR3 extends over 17 amino acids. The chain's CDR3 is CASSILRTSGTNNEQFF. The part of the CDR3 DNA that was read is TGTGCCAGTAGTATTCTGAGGACTAGCGGGACCAACAATGAG.

In regard to this clone: The CDR3 is cut off 3 residues early in the read; its end comes from the germline J gene. The J gene is TRBJ2-3, the V gene TRBV7-2, with D unclear. V was trimmed by 8 bases and J by 6 bases, leaving 15 bases between them. The CDR3 spans 13 residues. Germline V lookup: CDR1 SGHTA, CDR2 FQGNSA. The CDR3 region is CASLLNLKDTQYF. Incomplete CDR3 DNA: TGTGCCAGCCTTCTAAATCTAAAGGATACG.

Regarding this clone: Coverage ceases 3 residues before the CDR3 finishes, and the germline J gene fills in the end. The J gene is TRBJ1-2, the V gene TRBV19; TRBD1 matches at 10 bases. V trimming: 8 bases; J trimming: 7 bases; junction bases outside the gene matches: 4. Germline V CDR1 and CDR2: LNHDA, SQIVND (reference sequence). The CDR3 runs to 12 residues. CDR3 residues: CASGDRGAGYTF. The sequenced CDR3 bases are TGTGCCAGTGGGGACAGGGGCGCTGGC.

Regarding this clone: A junction end diverges from the germline sequence, so it may reflect a read error. The read ends 3 residues early relative to the CDR3; the germline J gene fills the gap. V and J are TRBV7-9 and TRBJ2-7, with D possibly being TRBD2 (5 bases). CDR1 is SEHNR, CDR2 FQNEAQ, per germline (reference sequence). The CDR3 is made up of 12 amino acids. The CDR3 loop is CSSSLRGYEQYF. CDR3 DNA, as far as it was read: TGTTCCAGCAGCTTACGGGGCTACGAG.

On this clone itself: The CDR3 end is not reached by the read, which stops 3 residues before it; the germline J gene fills it in. The chain has TRBV5-1 and TRBJ1-1; D might be TRBD1 (6 bases). V lost 3 bases to trimming and J lost 3 bases, with 12 bases between them. From germline, CDR1 is SGHRS and CDR2 YFSETQ. This CDR3 contains 14 residues. CDR3 sequence: CASSSEGGYTEAFF. CDR3 DNA (partial): TGCGCCAGCAGCTCGGAAGGGGGTTACACTGAA. Using reference TRBV5-1 and TRBJ1-1 for the parts outside the CDR3, the full variable domain is KAGVTQTPRYLIKTRGQQVTLSCSPISGHRSVSWYQQTPGQGLQFLFEYFSETQRNKGNFPGRFSGRQFSNSRSEMNVSTLELGDSALYLCASSSEGGYTEAFFGQGTRLTVV.

By share of the sample, this clone is medium-sized. CDR3 protein: CASSLIAGAKNIQYF. Incomplete CDR3 DNA: TGTGCCAGCAGCTTAATTGCAGGGGCCAAAAACATT. This chain joins TRBV7-3 and TRBJ2-4, with a possible D match to TRBD1 (5 bases). The read comes to an end 3 residues before the CDR3 does, leaving the germline J gene to fill in the end. V gave up 1 base and J gave up 1 base, with 8 bases separating them. This CDR3 has 15 amino acids. Germline values: CDR1 SGHTA, CDR2 FQGTGA.

There are many counts of this clone. The read gets to within 3 residues of the CDR3 end, and the germline J gene fills in the rest. The chain couples TRBV20-1 to TRBJ2-1, with D possibly matching TRBD2 (7 bases). The CDR3 contains 14 residues. V was cut by 6 bases and J by 7 bases, with 19 bases left in between. Germline V gene lookup returns CDR1 DFQATT and CDR2 SNEGSKA (reference sequence). The CDR3 region is CSAFQGGGVNEQFF. The CDR3 DNA, read in part, is TGCAGTGCCTTCCAGGGAGGGGGGGTAAATGAG.

In this sample, this clone turned up many times. The read ends 3 residues early relative to the CDR3; the germline J gene fills the gap. The chain links TRBV29-1 to TRBJ1-5, with 8 bases lining up with TRBD1. The CDR3 runs 12 residues. V lost 7 bases, J lost 4 bases, and 3 bases stayed unmatched. The germline CDR1 and CDR2 sequences are SQVTM and ANQGSEA. CDR3 bases read: TGCAGCGCTAGACAGGGGAATCAGCCC. As protein: CSARQGNQP. The full CDR3 protein is CSARQGNQPQHF.

At least ten counts were recorded for this clone. CDR3 in amino acids: CASSFRQGRNYEQYF. The sequenced part of the CDR3 DNA is TGTGCCAGCAGCTTCCGACAGGGGAGGAATTACGAG. V and J are TRBV5-6 and TRBJ2-7; the match to TRBD1 covers 8 bases. The CDR3 end lies 3 residues beyond the end of the read and is filled in from the germline J gene. V trimming: 2 bases; J trimming: 4 bases; junction bases outside the gene matches: 8. CDR1 SGHDT and CDR2 YYEEEE come from the germline V gene. CDR3 length: 15 amino acids.

As concerns this clone: The DNA ends 3 residues before the CDR3 does, and the rest of the CDR3 is filled in from the germline J gene. V gene TRBV5-1 combines with J gene TRBJ2-5, with D unresolved. Germline-derived CDR1 and CDR2 are SGHRS and YFSETQ. V shed 0 bases and J shed 0 bases, with 6 bases lying between them. CDR3 length: 14 residues. This chain's CDR3 is CASSLGSNQETQYF. CDR3 bases read: TGCGCCAGCAGCTTGGGCAGTAACCAAGAGACC.

This clone was counted only a few times. The CDR3 end is not reached by the read, which stops 3 residues before it; the germline J gene fills it in. The rearrangement links TRBV19 to TRBJ2-4, with TRBD2 identical over 8 bases. Germline loops: CDR1 LNHDA, CDR2 SQIVND (reference sequence). The V gene end was trimmed by 3 bases and the J gene end by 0 bases; junction bases not matched to a gene: 1. CDR3 length: 15 residues. The sequenced CDR3 bases are TGTGCCAGTAGTATGCGGGGGGCAGCCAAAAACATT. Residues: CASSMRGAAKNI. The entire CDR3 protein reads CASSMRGAAKNIQYF.

The CDR3 is CASAPLLAKNIQYF. The sequenced CDR3 bases are TGTGCCAGCGCCCCCCTACTAGCCAAAAACATT. V gene TRBV7-6 combines with J gene TRBJ2-4, with D unresolved. Sequencing ends 3 residues short of the CDR3 end; the germline J gene provides the rest. The V and J ends lost 8 bases and 0 bases respectively, with 11 bases between them. This CDR3 has 14 amino acids. Germline V gene lookup returns CDR1 SGHVS and CDR2 FNYEAQ.

This clone was seen a few times. The read gets to within 3 residues of the CDR3 end, and the germline J gene fills in the rest. Other DNA sequences in this specimen translate into the identical CDR3. The J gene is TRBJ2-7, the V gene TRBV7-9, with a possible D match to TRBD1 (8 bases). Germline assignment: CDR1 SEHNR and CDR2 FQNEAQ (reference sequence). Deletions cut 6 bases from V and 4 bases from J, with 19 bases between. CDR3 length equals 15 residues. The DNA read from the CDR3 is TGTGCCAGCAGACCTAATACAGGGGGAGGGTACGAG. Protein product: CASRPNTGGGYE. The complete CDR3 sequence is CASRPNTGGGYEQYF.

The sample holds many counts of this clone. The part of the CDR3 DNA that was read is TGTGCCAGTAGTGTTATACTAGCGGATGAG. Protein: CASSVILADE. The entire CDR3 is CASSVILADEQFF. The genes are TRBV19 and TRBJ2-1; 8 bases are a match to TRBD2. The read is 3 residues too short to cover the CDR3 end, so that end is filled in from the germline J gene. Unmatched junction bases numbered 5, after V lost 5 bases and J lost 8 bases. The CDR3 runs to 13 residues. Germline values: CDR1 LNHDA, CDR2 SQIVND (reference sequence).

This clone was seen a handful of times. From the germline J gene comes the end of the CDR3, since the read stops 3 residues before it. This chain connects TRBV5-8 to TRBJ2-7, with D hard to call. Per the germline V gene, CDR1 is SGHTS and CDR2 is YDEGEE. This CDR3 has 13 residues. Trimming shortened V by 4 bases and J by 1 base, and 9 bases separated the two germline ends. CDR3 sequence reads: CASSRVASYEQYF. CDR3 DNA (partial): TGTGCCAGCAGCCGGGTGGCTTCCTACGAG.

This clone was recorded many times. The CDR3 is cut off 3 residues early in the read; its end comes from the germline J gene. V and J are TRBV11-2 and TRBJ1-4; D remains ambiguous. The CDR3 consists of 13 residues. Between the trimmed V and J ends, which lost 7 bases and 8 bases, there was a span of 14 bases. Germline V CDR1 and CDR2: SGHAT, FQNNGV. The part of the CDR3 DNA that was read is TGTGCCAGCACTGCCCGGGCGGGAGAAAAA. It codes for CASTARAGEK. The whole CDR3 reads CASTARAGEKLFF. Using reference TRBV11-2 and TRBJ1-4 for the parts outside the CDR3, the full variable domain is EAGVAQSPRYKIIEKRQSVAFWCNPISGHATLYWYQQILGQGPKLLIQFQNNGVVDDSQLPKDRFSAERLKGVDSTLKIQPAKLEDSAVYLCASTARAGEKLFFGSGTQLSVL.

In the case of this clone: The read finishes 3 residues shy of the CDR3 end, and the germline J gene is used to complete it. This chain uses TRBV20-1 with TRBJ2-1, with 10 bases identical to TRBD2. Germline CDR1 and CDR2: DFQATT and SNEGSKA (reference sequence). The CDR3 contains 15 residues. V was pared by 5 bases and J by 7 bases, with 11 bases of the junction left unmatched. The chain's CDR3 is CSARQLAGWTNEQFF. Incomplete CDR3 DNA: TGCAGTGCTCGGCAACTAGCGGGGTGGACTAATGAG.

This clone was observed many times. The read falls 3 residues short of the CDR3 end, and the missing part is taken from the germline J gene. The rearrangement uses TRBV18 and TRBJ2-6; unclear D gene. The CDR3 runs to 13 residues. Trimming pared 5 bases from V and 0 bases from J, leaving 2 bases between. CDR1 is KGHSH, CDR2 LQKENI, per germline. Incomplete CDR3 DNA: TGTGCCAGCTCATACTCTGGGGCCAACGTC. Amino acid sequence: CASSYSGANV. The entire CDR3 is CASSYSGANVLTF.